This TCR beta chain was found in a study of blood T cell repertoires in COVID-19. Germline CDR1 is ENHRY and CDR2 is SYGVKD. The V gene lost 3 bases and the J gene lost 8 bases, with 17 bases spanning the gap. CDR3 length: 15 amino acids. Measured with immunoSEQ multiplex PCR; TCRdb has only the in-frame clones, and not every one. The sample carries roughly 70,000 clones, roughly nine tenths recorded once. This receptor was identified in a woman aged 45-65 years with active COVID-19. Sequenced input: peripheral blood. The V and J genes are TRBV10-3 and TRBJ1-5; D is possibly TRBD1 (6 bases). The CDR3 sequence is CAISEGQEAGEPQHF. CDR3 bases: TGTGCCATCAGTGAAGGGCAGGAGGCAGGGGAGCCCCAGCATTTT.